The 4 T cell receptor beta chains given below trace back to one sample, sequenced in a study of beta chain features in type 1 diabetes. These receptors have no known antigen. Every bit of the isolated RNA underwent reverse transcription, so sequencing read expressed TCRB transcripts. Repertoires were generated with immunoSEQ multiplex PCR, while TCRdb's copy carries only in-frame clones and drops some. The sample holds hundreds of thousands of clones; roughly 13% are singletons and the top ten take just under 0.04%. Study-wide findings and caveats: When Type 1 diabetes patients were examined, their TCRB CDR3s proved moderately but significantly shorter in all four CD4+ subsets.

Sequencing was performed on naive CD4+ T cells from blood. Source of these receptors: a man between 18 and 29 years old with type 1 diabetes.

In its sample, this clone was seen a few times. The chain couples TRBV7-9 to TRBJ1-1; D uncertain. The germline gives CDR1 SEHNR, CDR2 FQNEAQ (reference sequence). Between the trimmed V and J ends, which lost 5 bases and 7 bases, there was a span of 8 bases. CDR3 length equals 11 residues. The CDR3 loop is CASSVGVEAFF. The CDR3 DNA reads as TGTGCCAGCAGCGTTGGGGTTGAAGCTTTCTTT. The whole variable domain, remainder taken from reference TRBV7-9 and TRBJ1-1, is DTGVSQNPRHKITKRGQNVTFRCDPISEHNRLYWYRQTLGQGPEFLTYFQNEAQLEKSRLLSDRFSAERPKGSFSTLEIQRTEQGDSAMYLCASSVGVEAFFGQGTRLTVV.

This chain links TRBV5-4 with TRBJ1-1; TRBD1 agrees at 8 bases. Looked up from germline, CDR1 is SGHNT and CDR2 is YYREEE (reference sequence). V lost 4 bases and J lost 7; bases outside the gene matches: 12. This CDR3 is built from 15 residues. In nucleotides, the CDR3 is TGTGCCAGCAGCACTCCAAGACAGGGGTCGAGTGAAGCTTTCTTT. It yields the protein CASSTPRQGSSEAFF.

This clone was detected only a few times. The chain uses TRBV28 and TRBJ1-6; no clear D. The CDR3 covers 14 residues. V was shortened by 4 bases and J by 11 bases, with 15 bases between the two germline ends. CDR1 MDHEN and CDR2 SYDVKM come from the germline V gene. The CDR3 sequence: CASSSAGLKPPLHF. In DNA form, the CDR3 reads TGTGCCAGCAGTTCTGCCGGCTTGAAGCCACCCCTCCACTTT.

The chain is built from TRBV4-3 and TRBJ2-3; TRBD2 matches 14 bases. This CDR3 contains 20 residues. The germline gives CDR1 LGHNA, CDR2 YSLEER. V dropped 0 bases and J dropped 1; count of bases not matched to a gene: 9. CDR3 bases: TGCGCCAGCAGCCAAGATCGTCGACTAGCGGGGGGGCCGCGCACAGATACGCAGTATTTT. Translating it yields CASSQDRRLAGGPRTDTQYF.